These 14 T cell receptor beta chains share one sample of origin, sequenced in a study of CD4 and CD8 cells across lung adenocarcinoma regions. TCRdb fed the PCR reads into MiXCR, producing one record per CDR3 protein. The sample contains 6,500 to 9,500 distinct CDR3 sequences, 40% to 45% of which appear only once. The specimen was CD4+ T cells from the margin of a lung tumor. These receptors came from a male donor with lung adenocarcinoma. The CD4 and CD8 labels of this study may be unreliable.

This clonotype came up many times. J is TRBJ2-3 and V is TRBV6-1; D is possibly TRBD2 (6 bases). V was trimmed by 7 bases and J by 4 bases, leaving 18 bases between them. The CDR3 runs 15 residues. Germline CDR1 MNHNS, CDR2 SASEGT. In nucleotides, the CDR3 is TGTGCCAGCAATCCATCGGAGGGAGGCCCAGATACGCAGTATTTT. Protein sequence: CASNPSEGGPDTQYF.

In this sample, this clonotype turned up a few times. V gene TRBV6-1 combines with J gene TRBJ2-1; 14 bases agree with TRBD2. CDR3 length: 15 amino acids. V lost 6 bases, J lost 7 bases, and 5 bases stayed unmatched. Germline values: CDR1 MNHNS, CDR2 SASEGT. In nucleotides, the CDR3 is TGTGCCAGCAGGGCCGGGACTAGCGGGGGTAATGAGCAGTTCTTC. It yields the protein CASRAGTSGGNEQFF.

In regard to this clonotype: The limits of the CDR3 on the DNA are not certain, so only TCRdb's listed CDR3 is given. The chain combines TRBV6-1 with TRBJ2-1; TRBD2 reflects the table's D call only, with no check against the DNA. The CDR3 adds up to 16 amino acids, both ends counted. Germline-derived CDR1 and CDR2 are MNHNS and SASEGT. CDR3 amino acids: CASSETWASGTDAQFF.

The chain links TRBV6-1 to TRBJ2-1; a possible D gene is TRBD1 (5 bases). CDR1 is MNHNS and CDR2 is SASEGT in the germline V gene. The CDR3 is 12 residues long. Trimming removed 4 bases at V and 12 bases at J, with 13 bases between. The CDR3 sequence: CASSARQGGQFF. The CDR3 DNA reads as TGTGCCAGCAGTGCCCGCCAGGGTGGGCAGTTCTTC.

This clonotype is classed as medium-sized. The chain links TRBV6-1 to TRBJ2-3; 7 nucleotides agree with TRBD2. V was pared by 6 bases and J by 4 bases, with 10 bases of the junction left unmatched. The CDR3 runs 15 residues. Germline loops: CDR1 MNHNS, CDR2 SASEGT. CDR3 region: CASRNGAGESDTQYF. As DNA, the CDR3 is TGTGCCAGCAGGAATGGGGCGGGAGAGTCAGATACGCAGTATTTT.

This clonotype was found many times. The rearrangement joins TRBV7-2 to TRBJ2-1; D might be TRBD2 (5 bases). CDR1 and CDR2 (germline): SGHTA, FQGNSA. This CDR3 region has 15 residues. V lost 0 bases and J 1 base, leaving 7 bases between the germline ends. The CDR3 loop is CASSLAGLSYNEQFF. The DNA of the CDR3 is TGTGCCAGCAGCTTAGCAGGACTTTCCTACAATGAGCAGTTCTTC. The whole variable domain, remainder taken from reference TRBV7-2 and TRBJ2-1, is GAGVSQSPSNKVTEKGKDVELRCDPISGHTALYWYRQSLGQGLEFLIYFQGNSAPDKSGLPSDRFSAERTGGSVSTLTIQRTQQEDSAVYLCASSLAGLSYNEQFFGPGTRLTVL.

The sample holds many counts of this clonotype. The chain links TRBV7-2 to TRBJ2-1; 7 nucleotides agree with TRBD1. Germline V CDR1 and CDR2: SGHTA, FQGNSA. The junction had 8 bases not matched to a gene; V was cut back by 5 bases and J by 13 bases. The CDR3 spans 12 residues. The CDR3 reads CASSLDRQGQFF. The CDR3, as DNA: TGTGCCAGCAGCCTCGACCGACAGGGTCAGTTCTTC.

The CDR3 loop is CASSYFRDCANVLTF. The CDR3 nucleotides are TGTGCCAGCAGTTACTTCCGGGATTGCGCCAACGTCCTGACTTTC. J is TRBJ2-6 and V is TRBV6-5, with TRBD2 as a possible D gene (5 bases). The V gene lost 1 base and the J gene lost 7 bases, with 11 bases spanning the gap. Germline assignment: CDR1 MNHEY and CDR2 SVGAGI. This CDR3 is 15 amino acids long.

Comment on this clonotype: An end of the junction does not agree with germline; a read error may underlie this. The genes are TRBV6-1 and TRBJ2-4; the match to TRBD2 covers 11 bases. Germline CDR1 reads MNHNS; CDR2 reads SASEGT. The CDR3 length is 14 residues. The CDR3 nucleotides read TGTGCCAGCAGACTAGCGGGAGCCAAAAATATTCAGTATTTC. Its protein product is CASRLAGAKNIQYF.

Worth noting for this clonotype: A junction end diverges from the germline sequence, so it may reflect a read error. The V and J genes are TRBV6-1 and TRBJ2-4; the D gene is possibly TRBD2 (6 bases). This CDR3 is 14 amino acids long. Germline V CDR1 and CDR2: MNHNS, SASEGT. CDR3 in amino acids: CASTGERAKDIQYF. DNA for the CDR3: TGTGCCAGCACGGGGGAGAGGGCCAAAGACATTCAGTATTTC.

This clonotype was recorded a few times. The rearrangement uses TRBV30 and TRBJ2-3; no clear D. Germline CDR1 is GTSNPN and CDR2 is SVGIG (reference sequence). The CDR3 totals 15 residues. V lost 2 bases to trimming and J lost 5 bases, with 17 bases between them. In DNA, the CDR3 is TGTGCCTGGAGTACCTCCGGCAGAGAGCTAGATACGCAGTATTTT. Protein: CAWSTSGRELDTQYF. Full variable domain (remainder filled in from reference TRBV30 and TRBJ2-3): SQTIHQWPATLVQPVGSPLSLECTVEGTSNPNLYWYRQAAGRGLQLLFYSVGIGQISSEVPQNLSASRPQDRQFILSSKKLLLSDSGFYLCAWSTSGRELDTQYFGPGTRLTVL.

The chain joins TRBV6-5 to TRBJ1-2, with D possibly matching TRBD1 (5 bases). V was cut by 4 bases and J by 8 bases, with 8 bases left in between. CDR1 and CDR2 (germline): MNHEY, SVGAGI. This CDR3 comprises 11 residues. The CDR3 DNA is TGTGCCAGCAGTTCGGCAGGGGGCTACACCTTC. Its translation is CASSSAGGYTF.

This clonotype was recorded at least ten times. The chain combines TRBV5-1 with TRBJ2-5, with 8 positions matching TRBD1. Germline values: CDR1 SGHRS, CDR2 YFSETQ. V was clipped by 0 bases and J by 5 bases; unmatched bases: 6. This CDR3 contains 15 residues. The CDR3 DNA sequence: TGCGCCAGCAGCTTGGAGACAGGGGTCATCGAGACCCAGTACTTC. The encoded protein is CASSLETGVIETQYF.

This clonotype was found a few times. The V and J genes are TRBV15 and TRBJ2-3; a weak D match, TRBD2 (5 bases). Trimming shortened V by 4 bases and J by 1 base, and 12 bases separated the two germline ends. The germline V gene has CDR1 LNHNV and CDR2 YYDKDF (reference sequence). CDR3 length: 15 residues. DNA for the CDR3: TGTGCCACCAGCATAGGACTCGGGGGCACAGATACGCAGTATTTT. Residues: CATSIGLGGTDTQYF.